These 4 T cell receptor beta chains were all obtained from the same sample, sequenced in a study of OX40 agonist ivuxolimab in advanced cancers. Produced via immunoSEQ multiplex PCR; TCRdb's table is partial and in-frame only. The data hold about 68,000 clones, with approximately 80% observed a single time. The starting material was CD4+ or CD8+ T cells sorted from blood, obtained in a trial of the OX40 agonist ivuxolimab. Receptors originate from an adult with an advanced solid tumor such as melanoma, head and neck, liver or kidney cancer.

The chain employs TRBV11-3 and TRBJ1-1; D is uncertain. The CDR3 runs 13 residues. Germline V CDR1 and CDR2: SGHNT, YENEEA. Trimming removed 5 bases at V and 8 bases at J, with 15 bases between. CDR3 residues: CASSREAGKEAFF. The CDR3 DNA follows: TGTGCCAGCAGCCGAGAGGCAGGCAAAGAAGCTTTCTTT. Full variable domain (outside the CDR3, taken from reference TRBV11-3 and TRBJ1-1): EAGVVQSPRYKIIEKKQPVAFWCNPISGHNTLYWYLQNLGQGPELLIRYENEEAVDDSQLPKDRFSAERLKGVDSTLKIQPAELGDSAVYLCASSREAGKEAFFGQGTRLTVV.

This CDR3 reads CASSPTGTQYF. In DNA, the CDR3 is TGTGCCAGCAGCCCCACAGGGACCCAGTACTTC. The J gene is TRBJ2-5, the V gene TRBV27; perhaps TRBD1 as D (5 bases). V gave up 6 bases and J gave up 7 bases, with 9 bases separating them. The CDR3 has 11 amino acids. Germline lookup yields CDR1 MNHEY and CDR2 SMNVEV (reference sequence).

In DNA, the CDR3 is TGTGCCAGCAGGCGAAACAGGGTCCAAGAGACCCAGTACTTC. Amino acids: CASRRNRVQETQYF. The genes are TRBV28 and TRBJ2-5, with D perhaps matching TRBD1 (6 bases). The CDR3 sequence is 14 residues long. Trimming removed 6 bases at V and 1 base at J, with 12 bases between. Germline V CDR1 and CDR2: MDHEN, SYDVKM.

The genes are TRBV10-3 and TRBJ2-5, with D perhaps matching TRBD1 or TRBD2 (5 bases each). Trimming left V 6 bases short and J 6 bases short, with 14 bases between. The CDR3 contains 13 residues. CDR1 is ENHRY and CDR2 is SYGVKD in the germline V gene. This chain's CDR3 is CAISTGTEKTQYF. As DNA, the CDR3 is TGTGCCATCAGCACCGGGACGGAGAAGACCCAGTACTTC.